This TCR beta chain was recovered during a study of blood T cell repertoires in COVID-19. As for the study in general: PBMCs, B-cell-depleted T cells, or T cells were the source of the cDNA or gDNA that made up the material.

The CDR3 is made up of 12 amino acids. Germline loops: CDR1 MNHNS, CDR2 SASEGT. Trimming pared 3 bases from V and 12 bases from J, leaving 9 bases between. Per the original methods: Reference gene primer amplification yielded estimated nucleated cell counts. Produced via immunoSEQ multiplex PCR; TCRdb's table is partial and in-frame only. Clone size and the V and J calls come from that table; the DNA yielded D and trimming. The sample includes 200,000 to 250,000 clones, less than 85% seen only once; the top ten take 4.9%. The clonotype was recovered from a woman older than 75 with active or convalescent COVID-19. J is TRBJ1-6 and V is TRBV6-1; D might be TRBD1 (5 bases). Sequenced sample: peripheral blood. For the CDR3, the DNA is TGTGCCAGCAGTGATCTTGACAGACCCCTCCACTTT. Its translation is CASSDLDRPLHF.